This entry lists 24 T cell receptor beta chains sequenced from one sample in a study of neurological immune-mediated disorders. Described time point: longitudinal time-point 3. TCRdb passed the 5' RACE reads through MiXCR, listing each CDR3 protein once. The table includes about 81,000 distinct CDR3 sequences, 3.5% to 4.5% detected once. The specimen was PBMCs. Receptor source: a woman aged 55-70 years with multiple sclerosis.

The sample holds many counts of this clonotype. The V and J genes are TRBV20-1 and TRBJ2-3, with 12 bases aligning to TRBD2. The CDR3 consists of 17 residues. CDR1 is DFQATT and CDR2 is SNEGSKA in the germline V gene (reference sequence). After removal of 3 bases from V and 0 bases from J, the junction contained 7 bases not matched to a gene. The CDR3 DNA follows: TGCAGTGCTAGCCCTAGCGGGGGGGCCCCTAGCACAGATACGCAGTATTTT. Protein: CSASPSGGAPSTDTQYF.

This clonotype appeared many times. The chain couples TRBV29-1 to TRBJ2-7; D may be TRBD1 (5 bases). Trimming stripped 6 bases from V and 3 bases from J, with 15 bases between. This CDR3 has 13 residues. The V gene's germline CDR1 is SQVTM and CDR2 ANQGSEA. CDR3 protein: CSVRDDRRYEQYF. The DNA for the CDR3 is TGCAGCGTGAGAGACGACAGACGCTACGAGCAGTACTTC.

This clonotype was counted ten times or more. The chain is built from TRBV12-3 or TRBV12-4 and TRBJ1-6; D is uncertain. This CDR3 comprises 13 residues. V shed 5 bases and J shed 2 bases, with 4 bases lying between them. The CDR3 coding sequence is TGTGCCAGCAGTACCACCTATAATTCACCCCTCCACTTT. The encoded protein is CASSTTYNSPLHF.

This clonotype is termed medium-sized. V gene TRBV20-1 combines with J gene TRBJ1-6; the match to TRBD1 covers 10 bases. The CDR3 spans 15 residues. V gave up 6 bases and J gave up 4 bases; unmatched junction bases: 6. Germline V gives CDR1 DFQATT, CDR2 SNEGSKA (reference sequence). CDR3 in amino acids: CSAQGQGLYNSPLHF. Written as DNA, the CDR3 is TGCAGTGCCCAGGGACAGGGGCTGTATAATTCACCCCTCCACTTT.

This clonotype was seen at least ten times. V is TRBV7-9 and J is TRBJ1-1; D is unclear. The CDR3 totals 13 residues. Germline V lookup: CDR1 SEHNR, CDR2 FQNEAQ (reference sequence). V was cut by 2 bases and J by 1 base, with 5 bases left in between. The CDR3, as DNA: TGTGCCAGCAGCTTAATGGGGAACACTGAAGCTTTCTTT. This translates into CASSLMGNTEAFF. The whole variable domain, remainder taken from reference TRBV7-9 and TRBJ1-1, is DTGVSQNPRHKITKRGQNVTFRCDPISEHNRLYWYRQTLGQGPEFLTYFQNEAQLEKSRLLSDRFSAERPKGSFSTLEIQRTEQGDSAMYLCASSLMGNTEAFFGQGTRLTVV.

This clonotype was observed many times. The chain joins TRBV5-1 to TRBJ1-6; TRBD1 matches 7 bases. CDR3 length: 17 residues. V shed 0 bases, J shed 7 bases, and the junction held 10 bases outside the gene matches. Per the germline V gene, CDR1 is SGHRS and CDR2 is YFSETQ. CDR3 loop: CASSLVGGAVPNSPLHF. The CDR3, as DNA: TGCGCCAGCAGCTTGGTAGGGGGCGCGGTTCCAAATTCACCCCTCCACTTT.

The sample holds many counts of this clonotype. The genes are TRBV3-1 and TRBJ2-3, with 8 positions matching TRBD2. CDR3 size: 16 residues. The V segment lost 6 bases and the J segment 1 base; nucleotides outside the gene matches: 9. Germline V gene sequence: CDR1 LGHDT, CDR2 YNNKEL (reference sequence). The DNA for the CDR3 is TGTGCCAGCAGTCATACTAGCGGTGGTGGCACAGATACGCAGTATTTT. This codes for CASSHTSGGGTDTQYF.

In this sample, this clonotype turned up many times. This chain links TRBV2 with TRBJ2-3; unclear D gene. The CDR3 extends over 15 amino acids. Trimming removed 2 bases at V and 0 bases at J, with 9 bases between. Germline-derived CDR1 and CDR2 are SNHLY and FYNNEI. The CDR3 region is CASSEWGYSTDTQYF. The CDR3 DNA sequence: TGTGCCAGCAGTGAATGGGGATATAGCACAGATACGCAGTATTTT.

This clonotype has ten or more counts. This chain links TRBV4-1 with TRBJ2-2; D uncertain. Germline V gene lookup returns CDR1 MGHRA and CDR2 YSYEKL. CDR3 length: 14 residues. Trimming pared 0 bases from V and 5 bases from J, leaving 7 bases between. CDR3 in amino acids: CASSQEWVTGELFF. The CDR3 DNA is TGCGCCAGCAGCCAAGAGTGGGTAACCGGGGAGCTGTTTTTT.

In this sample, this clonotype turned up many times. This chain links TRBV6-5 with TRBJ2-7; 12 bases are a match to TRBD2. This CDR3 is 17 amino acids long. The trim removed 0 bases at V and 4 bases at J, leaving 7 bases unmatched. The V gene's germline CDR1 is MNHEY and CDR2 SVGAGI. The chain's CDR3 is CASSYSIGLAGTYEQYF. Written as DNA, the CDR3 is TGTGCCAGCAGTTACTCTATCGGACTAGCGGGGACATACGAGCAGTACTTC.

This clonotype was detected many times. The chain combines TRBV20-1 with TRBJ1-2, with D possibly being TRBD1 (5 bases). Germline V gene data show CDR1 as DFQATT and CDR2 as SNEGSKA (reference sequence). This CDR3 spans 19 amino acids. Trimming removed 0 bases at V and 3 bases at J, with 26 bases between. This CDR3 reads CSARDQSIGTPLLDYGYTF. The CDR3, as DNA: TGCAGTGCTAGAGATCAGAGTATTGGGACTCCGCTTTTGGACTATGGCTACACCTTC.

This clonotype was picked up many times. This chain links TRBV5-1 with TRBJ2-7; D possibly uses TRBD1 or TRBD2 (5 bases each). Trimming cost V 4 bases and J 5 bases, with 10 bases left between them. This CDR3 spans 12 amino acids. Germline V gives CDR1 SGHRS, CDR2 YFSETQ. This CDR3 reads CASSRQGDEQYF. The CDR3 region has the DNA TGCGCCAGCAGCCGTCAGGGAGACGAGCAGTACTTC.

This clonotype was seen ten or more times. The chain couples TRBV5-1 to TRBJ1-2; D may be TRBD1 (5 bases). CDR1 is SGHRS and CDR2 is YFSETQ in the germline V gene. CDR3 size: 13 residues. Trimming shortened V by 3 bases and J by 2 bases, and 8 bases separated the two germline ends. CDR3 in amino acids: CASSSGTNYGYTF. For the CDR3, the DNA is TGCGCCAGCAGCTCGGGGACGAACTATGGCTACACCTTC.

This rearrangement joins TRBV7-8 to TRBJ1-2; D may be TRBD1 (5 bases). The CDR3 spans 14 residues. The V gene lost 5 bases and the J gene lost 5 bases, with 15 bases spanning the gap. Per the germline V gene, CDR1 is SGHVS and CDR2 is FQNEAQ. The CDR3 DNA reads TGTGCCAGCAGCCGAGAGGGGATGTGGTATGGCTACACCTTC. Protein sequence: CASSREGMWYGYTF.

This clonotype was seen at least ten times. The chain has TRBV2 and TRBJ1-5, with D possibly TRBD1 on 6 matching bases. V lost 3 bases to trimming and J lost 2 bases, with 11 bases between them. The CDR3 covers 15 residues. Germline-derived CDR1 and CDR2 are SNHLY and FYNNEI. In nucleotides, the CDR3 is TGTGCCAGCAGTGAGTGGGGGCTGCGCAATCAGCCCCAGCATTTT. It translates to CASSEWGLRNQPQHF.

This clonotype was seen at least ten times. The chain has TRBV20-1 and TRBJ1-2; no firm D call. Trimming removed 1 base at V and 2 bases at J, with 5 bases between. The CDR3 loop spans 12 amino acids. In germline, CDR1 is DFQATT, CDR2 SNEGSKA (reference sequence). The chain's CDR3 is CSARAQNYGYTF. In DNA, the CDR3 is TGCAGTGCTAGAGCACAGAACTATGGCTACACCTTC.

This clonotype was recorded at least ten times. The V call is TRBV7-2, the J call TRBJ2-7; 8 bases agree with TRBD2. Trimming at V came to 2 bases and at J to 3 bases, leaving 6 bases not matched to a gene. The germline V gene has CDR1 SGHTA and CDR2 FQGNSA. The CDR3 contains 15 residues. CDR3 nucleotides: TGTGCCAGCAGCTTACAACCGGGGGGGCGCTACGAGCAGTACTTC. It translates to CASSLQPGGRYEQYF.

The chain joins TRBV6-1 to TRBJ2-2; no clear D. The ends were cut back, 3 bases at V and 0 bases at J, with 8 bases in the middle. Looked up from germline, CDR1 is MNHNS and CDR2 is SASEGT. This CDR3 is built from 15 residues. The CDR3 reads CASSDPLANTGELFF. The CDR3 bases are TGTGCCAGCAGTGATCCCCTCGCGAACACCGGGGAGCTGTTTTTT.

The table lists this clonotype with many counts. The CDR3 spells CASSQDRASGGLEYF. For the CDR3, the DNA is TGTGCCAGCAGCCAAGATCGCGCTAGCGGGGGTTTAGAGTACTTC. This sequence joins TRBV3-1 and TRBJ2-4, with TRBD2 identical over 10 bases. CDR1 and CDR2 (germline): LGHDT, YNNKEL (reference sequence). V shed 0 bases and J 14 bases; nucleotides not matched to a gene: 10. This CDR3 is 15 amino acids long.

This clonotype was picked up many times. The V and J genes are TRBV12-3 or TRBV12-4 and TRBJ2-5; tentatively, D is TRBD2 (5 bases). The CDR3 is made up of 14 amino acids. Trimming took 6 bases from V and 5 from J, leaving 16 bases between them. The CDR3: CASSSGISWETQYF. The CDR3 DNA sequence: TGTGCCAGCAGCTCGGGAATCAGTTGGGAGACCCAGTACTTC.

The chain is built from TRBV5-1 and TRBJ2-1; possible D gene TRBD2, 6 bases. Trimming cost V 4 bases and J 15 bases, with 23 bases left between them. The CDR3 has 14 amino acids. In germline, CDR1 is SGHRS, CDR2 YFSETQ. The DNA for the CDR3 is TGCGCCAGCAGCCCAGAACTGACTAGTGTGGCCGGGTTCTTC. Translation: CASSPELTSVAGFF. The complete variable domain, with remaining parts taken from reference TRBV5-1 and TRBJ2-1, reads KAGVTQTPRYLIKTRGQQVTLSCSPISGHRSVSWYQQTPGQGLQFLFEYFSETQRNKGNFPGRFSGRQFSNSRSEMNVSTLELGDSALYLCASSPELTSVAGFFGPGTRLTVL.

This clonotype was recorded many times. The junction and the germline gene differ at one end; a read error may be behind it. The genes are TRBV14 and TRBJ1-1, with D possibly being TRBD1 (5 bases). Germline V gene lookup returns CDR1 SGHDN and CDR2 FVKESK. This CDR3 contains 14 residues. CDR3 region: CASSQGREQGDTNF. In DNA, the CDR3 is TGTGCCAGCAGCCAAGGCCGGGAGCAGGGTGACACTAACTTT.

The table lists this clonotype with many counts. This rearrangement joins TRBV3-1 to TRBJ2-5; the D call may be TRBD1 or TRBD2 (5 bases each). Germline values: CDR1 LGHDT, CDR2 YNNKEL (reference sequence). Trimming left V 1 base short and J 1 base short, with 10 bases between. The CDR3 has 15 residues. The CDR3 loop is CASSQGPGTQETQYF. CDR3 nucleotides: TGTGCCAGCAGCCAAGGTCCGGGGACCCAAGAGACCCAGTACTTC.

CDR3 protein: CASSVSGRADNREQYF. CDR3 sequence (DNA): TGCGCCAGCAGTGTCAGTGGGCGGGCAGACAATCGCGAGCAGTACTTC. The chain is built from TRBV10-2 and TRBJ2-7; the D gene is possibly TRBD2 (5 bases). Germline CDR1 is WSHSY and CDR2 is SAAADI. V lost 4 bases to trimming and J lost 6 bases, with 22 bases between them. This CDR3 is built from 16 residues.